What follows are 15 T cell receptor beta chains derived from one specimen sequenced in a study of T cell clusters in autoimmune cytopenias. Each sample's input was roughly 270 ng genomic DNA, 40,000 or so genome equivalents. One tube held mixed TRB-A and TRB-B primer pools for touch-down PCR. For each CDR3 protein, TCRdb gives one entry from its re-call of the multiplex PCR reads, without DNA. The sample's table shows some 2,000 distinct CDR3 sequences. These records were also assigned to another study, of T cell repertoires in aging, cancer and after chemotherapy.

The sample was peripheral blood. The source is a human donor in good health.

The chain joins TRBV4-3 to TRBJ2-1; TCRdb reports TRBD2, a call that lacks DNA to check it against. The CDR3 sequence is 15 residues long. From germline, CDR1 is LGHNA and CDR2 YSLEER. The CDR3 loop is CASSQLAGSYNEQFF.

This clonotype registers medium-sized by frequency. CDR3 region: CASSQRLAVNTGELFF. The chain links TRBV14 to TRBJ2-2; lacking DNA, the TRBD2 call made by TCRdb goes unchecked. CDR3 length: 16 amino acids. The germline V gene has CDR1 SGHDN and CDR2 FVKESK.

This clonotype is deemed medium-sized by its frequency. V gene TRBV5-4 combines with J gene TRBJ2-6; there is no DNA to check the TCRdb D call of TRBD1. The germline CDR1 and CDR2 sequences are SGHNT and YYREEE (reference sequence). The CDR3 loop spans 17 amino acids. The CDR3 protein is CASSLDRGLSGANVLTF.

This clonotype is identified as medium-sized from frequency. This chain joins TRBV11-2 and TRBJ2-7; as DNA is missing, the TRBD1 call by TCRdb cannot be tested. Germline CDR1 reads SGHAT; CDR2 reads FQNNGV. This CDR3 comprises 15 residues. The chain's CDR3 is CASSLGQGEYYEQYF.

This clonotype is deemed medium-sized by its frequency. The chain employs TRBV19 and TRBJ1-1. CDR3 size: 12 residues. Germline CDR1 reads LNHDA; CDR2 reads SQIVND (reference sequence). CDR3 region: CASSKSTTEAFF.

J is TRBJ2-3 and V is TRBV6-4; checking the TCRdb D call of TRBD2 is not possible without DNA. The CDR3 extends over 17 amino acids. CDR1 and CDR2 (germline): MRHNA, SNTAGT. The CDR3 reads CASSDLPSGGSTDTQYF.

V gene TRBV5-4 combines with J gene TRBJ2-1. Germline assignment: CDR1 SGHNT and CDR2 YYREEE (reference sequence). The CDR3 has 12 residues. The CDR3 here is CASSLDRDEQFF.

According to its frequency, this clonotype is medium-sized. V usage is TRBV7-2 and J usage is TRBJ2-5; TCRdb proposes TRBD1, but this gene call is untestable without DNA. CDR1 and CDR2 (germline): SGHTA, FQGNSA. The CDR3 contains 15 residues. CDR3 residues: CASSFPGTVTETQYF.

The V gene is TRBV6-6, the J gene TRBJ2-1; TCRdb outputs TRBD1, but without DNA this stays unchecked. This CDR3 region has 13 residues. Germline V gene lookup returns CDR1 MNHNY and CDR2 SVGAGI (reference sequence). CDR3 loop: CASSYRDFNEQFF.

The rearrangement uses TRBV6-4 and TRBJ2-2; the D call of TRBD1 rests on TCRdb alone, since no DNA is present to check it. The CDR3 is 15 amino acids. The V gene's germline CDR1 is MRHNA and CDR2 SNTAGT. The CDR3 spells CASSDSTGDTGELFF.

This clonotype is large (0.1 to 1%) by frequency. V gene TRBV6-6 combines with J gene TRBJ2-3; the D call from TCRdb, TRBD1, cannot be confirmed without DNA. The CDR3 contains 12 residues. Germline CDR1 reads MNHNY; CDR2 reads SVGAGI (reference sequence). CDR3 sequence: CASSADRHTQYF.

This clonotype is labeled medium-sized based on frequency. V gene TRBV24-1 combines with J gene TRBJ2-1; TCRdb designates TRBD2, a call that cannot be tested without DNA. The CDR3 is 15 amino acids. Germline V gives CDR1 KGHDR, CDR2 SFDVKD. CDR3 in amino acids: CATRPTSGSSNEQFF.

Its frequency marks this clonotype as medium-sized (0.01 to 0.1%). V is TRBV27 and J is TRBJ2-1. The V gene's germline CDR1 is MNHEY and CDR2 SMNVEV (reference sequence). The CDR3 totals 15 residues. CDR3 protein: CASSLLGSNYNEQFF.

This chain connects TRBV5-1 to TRBJ2-1; TCRdb's D gene call, TRBD1, goes unchecked for lack of DNA. The germline V gene has CDR1 SGHRS and CDR2 YFSETQ. The CDR3 consists of 16 residues. The CDR3 reads CASSIKQGGVNNEQFF.

This clonotype is called medium-sized based on its frequency. The chain couples TRBV5-1 to TRBJ2-7; TCRdb's D call of TRBD2 is untestable without DNA. The CDR3 has 12 residues. The V gene's germline CDR1 is SGHRS and CDR2 YFSETQ. The CDR3 protein is CASSPGLYEQYF.